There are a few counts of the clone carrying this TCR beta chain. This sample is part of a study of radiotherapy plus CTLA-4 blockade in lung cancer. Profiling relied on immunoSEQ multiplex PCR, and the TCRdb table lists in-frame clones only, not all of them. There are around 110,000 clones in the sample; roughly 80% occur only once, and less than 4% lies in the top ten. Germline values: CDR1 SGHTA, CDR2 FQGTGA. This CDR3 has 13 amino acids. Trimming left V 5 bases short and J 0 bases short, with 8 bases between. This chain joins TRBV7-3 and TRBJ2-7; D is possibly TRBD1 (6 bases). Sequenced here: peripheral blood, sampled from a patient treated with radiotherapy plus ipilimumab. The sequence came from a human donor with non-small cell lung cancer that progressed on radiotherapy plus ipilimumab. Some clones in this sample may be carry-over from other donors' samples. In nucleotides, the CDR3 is TGTGCCAGCAGCCCGACAGGCTCCTACGAGCAGTACTTC. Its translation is CASSPTGSYEQYF. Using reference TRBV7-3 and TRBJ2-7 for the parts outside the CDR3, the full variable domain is GAGVSQTPSNKVTEKGKYVELRCDPISGHTALYWYRQSLGQGPEFLIYFQGTGAADDSGLPNDRFFAVRPEGSVSTLKIQRTERGDSAVYLCASSPTGSYEQYFGPGTRLTVT.